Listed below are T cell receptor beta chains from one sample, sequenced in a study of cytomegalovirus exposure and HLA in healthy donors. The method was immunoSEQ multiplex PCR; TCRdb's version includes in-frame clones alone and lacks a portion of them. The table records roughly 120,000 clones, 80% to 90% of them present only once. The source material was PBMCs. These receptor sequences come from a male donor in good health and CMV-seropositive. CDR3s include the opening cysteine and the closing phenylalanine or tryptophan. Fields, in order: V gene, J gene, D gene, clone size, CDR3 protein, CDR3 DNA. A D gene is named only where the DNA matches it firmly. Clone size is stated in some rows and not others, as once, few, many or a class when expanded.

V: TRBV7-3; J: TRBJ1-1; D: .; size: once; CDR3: CASSLTALSTEAFF; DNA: TGTGCCAGCAGCCTCACAGCCCTAAGCACTGAAGCTTTCTTT
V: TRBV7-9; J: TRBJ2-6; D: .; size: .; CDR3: CASSLTLRVLSGANVLTF; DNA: TGTGCCAGCAGCTTAACCTTGCGGGTCCTCTCTGGGGCCAACGTCCTGACTTTC
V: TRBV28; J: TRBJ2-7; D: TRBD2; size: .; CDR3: CASSRLGRALVDEQYF; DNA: TGTGCCAGCAGCAGACTCGGGAGGGCCCTGGTGGACGAGCAGTACTTC
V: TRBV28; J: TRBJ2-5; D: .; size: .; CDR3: CASSFRGGETQYF; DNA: TGTGCCAGCAGTTTCAGGGGTGGGGAGACCCAGTACTTC
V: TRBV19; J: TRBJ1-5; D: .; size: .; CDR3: CASSIGHLNQPQHF; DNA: TGTGCCAGTAGTATAGGACACCTCAATCAGCCCCAGCATTTT
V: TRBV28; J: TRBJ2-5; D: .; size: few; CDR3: CASSEGQGFVWTQYF; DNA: TGTGCCAGCAGTGAGGGTCAAGGGTTCGTTTGGACCCAGTACTTC
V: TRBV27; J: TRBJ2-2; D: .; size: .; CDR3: CASSSATQDTGELFF; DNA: TGTGCCAGCAGTTCGGCCACACAGGACACCGGGGAGCTGTTTTTT
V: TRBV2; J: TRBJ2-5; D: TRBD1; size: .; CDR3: CASSVDRGGFGYETQYF; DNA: TGTGCCAGCAGTGTGGACAGGGGGGGTTTTGGGTATGAGACCCAGTACTTC
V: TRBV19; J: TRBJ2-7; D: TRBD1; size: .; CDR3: CASITTGTGGYEQYF; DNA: TGTGCCAGTATTACCACCGGGACAGGGGGCTACGAGCAGTACTTC
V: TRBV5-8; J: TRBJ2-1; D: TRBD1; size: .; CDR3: CASVLGTGSYNEQFF; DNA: TGTGCCAGCGTCCTCGGGACAGGCTCCTACAATGAGCAGTTCTTC
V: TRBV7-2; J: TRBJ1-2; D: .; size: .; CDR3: CASSLSTDYGYTF; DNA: TGTGCCAGCAGCTTATCGACAGACTATGGCTACACCTTC
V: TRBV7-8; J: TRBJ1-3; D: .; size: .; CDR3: CASSHLGSSGNTIYF; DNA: TGTGCCAGCAGCCATTTGGGGAGCTCTGGAAACACCATATATTTT
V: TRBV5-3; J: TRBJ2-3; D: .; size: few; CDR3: CARSVDSQLSTDTQYF; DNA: TGTGCCAGAAGCGTGGACAGTCAGCTAAGCACAGATACGCAGTATTTT
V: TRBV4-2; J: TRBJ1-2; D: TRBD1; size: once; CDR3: CASSPETGGDGYTF; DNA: TGTGCCAGCAGCCCAGAGACAGGGGGCGATGGCTACACCTTC
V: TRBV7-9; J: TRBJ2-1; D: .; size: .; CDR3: CASTPRARVNEQFF; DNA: TGTGCCAGCACCCCGAGGGCTCGAGTCAATGAGCAGTTCTTC
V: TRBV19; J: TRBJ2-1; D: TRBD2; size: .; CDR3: CASSIRLAGGYNEQFF; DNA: TGTGCCAGTAGTATTAGACTAGCGGGAGGGTACAATGAGCAGTTCTTC
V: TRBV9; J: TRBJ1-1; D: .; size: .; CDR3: CASSRGESTEAFF; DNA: TGTGCCAGCAGCCGGGGGGAGAGCACTGAAGCTTTCTTT
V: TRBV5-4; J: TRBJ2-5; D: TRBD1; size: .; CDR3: CASSGDSYQETQYF; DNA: TGTGCCAGCAGCGGGGACAGCTACCAAGAGACCCAGTACTTC
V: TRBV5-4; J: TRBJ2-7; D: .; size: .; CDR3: CASSPGFGEQYF; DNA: TGTGCCAGCAGCCCAGGATTTGGGGAGCAGTACTTC
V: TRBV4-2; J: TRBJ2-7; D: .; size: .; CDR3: CASSQDKRVSYF; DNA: TGTGCCAGCAGCCAAGATAAACGGGTATCGTACTTC
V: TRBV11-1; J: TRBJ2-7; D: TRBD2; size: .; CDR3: CASSNSGSSYEQYF; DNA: TGTGCCAGCAGCAATAGCGGGTCGTCCTACGAGCAGTACTTC
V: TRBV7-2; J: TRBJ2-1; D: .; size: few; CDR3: CASSLRLHEQFF; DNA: TGTGCCAGCAGCTTACGACTCCATGAGCAGTTCTTC
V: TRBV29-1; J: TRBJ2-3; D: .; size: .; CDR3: CSVVFGGDTQYF; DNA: TGCAGCGTTGTATTCGGGGGAGATACGCAGTATTTT
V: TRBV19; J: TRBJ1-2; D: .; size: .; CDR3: CASSPRRKETIANYGYTF; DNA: TGTGCCAGTAGTCCCCGGCGGAAGGAAACAATAGCTAACTATGGCTACACCTTC